Below are 4 T cell receptor beta chains sequenced from a single sample in a study of cytomegalovirus exposure and HLA in healthy donors. PCR employed 60 Vbeta and 13 Jbeta primers. Sequenced by immunoSEQ multiplex PCR; TCRdb stores in-frame clones only, minus some. The sample has about 190,000 clones; roughly four fifths are singletons. Material for sequencing was PBMCs. Every receptor here comes from a woman in her 30s in good health and CMV-seropositive.

V gene TRBV4-1 combines with J gene TRBJ2-7; 10 nucleotides line up with TRBD1. The J segment lost 2 bases and the V segment lost 3 bases, leaving 4 bases of the junction unmatched. Germline V lookup: CDR1 MGHRA, CDR2 YSYEKL. The CDR3 extends over 15 amino acids. The CDR3 DNA reads as TGCGCCAGCAGCCACCCGACAGGGGGCGCCTACGAGCAGTACTTC. Translated, it gives CASSHPTGGAYEQYF.

The chain combines TRBV18 with TRBJ2-2; weak D call: TRBD1 (7 bases). There are 18 residues in the CDR3. The germline V gene has CDR1 KGHSH and CDR2 LQKENI. V lost 4 bases, J lost 4 bases, and 22 bases lay in between. CDR3 sequence (DNA): TGTGCCAGCTCACGCTCACCAGACAGGGTGGAGGGCACCGGGGAGCTGTTTTTT. Translated, it gives CASSRSPDRVEGTGELFF.

The chain combines TRBV5-1 with TRBJ2-1; perhaps TRBD1 as D (6 bases). V lost 1 base and J lost 8, with 13 bases in between. Germline values: CDR1 SGHRS, CDR2 YFSETQ. The CDR3 consists of 14 residues. CDR3 amino acids: CASSLFWGLDEQFF. The CDR3 DNA follows: TGCGCCAGCAGCTTGTTCTGGGGGCTGGATGAGCAGTTCTTC. Supplemented by reference TRBV5-1 and TRBJ2-1, the full variable domain reads KAGVTQTPRYLIKTRGQQVTLSCSPISGHRSVSWYQQTPGQGLQFLFEYFSETQRNKGNFPGRFSGRQFSNSRSEMNVSTLELGDSALYLCASSLFWGLDEQFFGPGTRLTVL.

The J gene is TRBJ1-3, the V gene TRBV19; 8 bases match TRBD1. V was pared by 9 bases and J by 0 bases, with 4 bases of the junction left unmatched. The germline V gene encodes CDR1 LNHDA and CDR2 SQIVND (reference sequence). The CDR3 is made up of 14 amino acids. The CDR3 protein is CASRTGSSGNTIYF. The DNA for the CDR3 is TGTGCCAGCCGGACAGGGAGCTCTGGAAACACCATATATTTT. Combining the CDR3 with reference TRBV19 and TRBJ1-3 gives the whole variable domain DGGITQSPKYLFRKEGQNVTLSCEQNLNHDAMYWYRQDPGQGLRLIYYSQIVNDFQKGDIAEGYSVSREKKESFPLTVTSAQKNPTAFYLCASRTGSSGNTIYFGEGSWLTVV.